This is a list of T cell receptor beta chains from one sample in a study of blood T cell repertoires in COVID-19. Sequenced by immunoSEQ multiplex PCR; TCRdb stores in-frame clones only, minus some. The table lists tens of thousands of clones, around 76% of them singletons, with 25% to 30% in the top ten. Specimen: peripheral blood. These receptors all stem from a woman of 80 years or more with active or convalescent COVID-19. Both conserved end residues are part of each CDR3. The D gene is left open where the match is weak. Clone size is stated in some rows and not others, as once, few, many or a class when expanded.

clone_size,d_call,v_call,j_call,cdr3_aa,cdr3_nt
NA,NA,TRBV6-1,TRBJ2-5,CASSEGAVRARASQYF,TGTGCCAGCAGTGAAGGAGCGGTACGGGCTCGGGCGTCCCAGTACTTC
NA,TRBD2,TRBV11-2,TRBJ2-7,CASSPWGGTSYEQYF,TGTGCCAGCAGCCCCTGGGGGGGGACCTCCTACGAGCAGTACTTC
once,NA,TRBV3-1/TRBV3-2,TRBJ2-5,CASSQDRGETQYF,TGTGCCAGCAGCCAAGATCGCGGTGAGACCCAGTACTTC
NA,NA,TRBV21-1,TRBJ1-1,CASSKGAGPQNTEAFF,TGTGCCAGCAGCAAAGGGGCAGGCCCACAGAACACTGAAGCTTTCTTT
few,NA,TRBV6-1,TRBJ1-5,CASSEGGTDQPQHF,TGTGCCAGCAGTGAAGGAGGTACGGATCAGCCCCAGCATTTT
NA,TRBD2,TRBV11-3,TRBJ2-2,CASSPRLAGANTGELFF,TGTGCCAGCAGCCCCCGGTTAGCGGGGGCGAACACCGGGGAGCTGTTTTTT
NA,NA,TRBV9,TRBJ2-7,CASSVAAGSGEQYF,TGTGCCAGCAGCGTAGCTGCCGGATCGGGCGAGCAGTACTTC
NA,TRBD1,TRBV7-2,TRBJ2-5,CASSLGTGAQYF,TGTGCCAGCAGCTTAGGAACAGGGGCCCAGTACTTC
NA,NA,TRBV6-5,TRBJ1-5,CASGSTGIPNQPQHF,TGTGCCAGCGGAAGTACAGGGATCCCCAATCAGCCCCAGCATTTT
NA,NA,TRBV2,TRBJ1-2,CASRARQAWTF,TGTGCCAGCAGGGCCCGACAGGCTTGGACCTTC
few,TRBD1,TRBV6-6,TRBJ1-6,CASQPGQQFPLHF,TGTGCCAGCCAACCGGGACAGCAGTTCCCCCTCCACTTT
NA,NA,TRBV30,TRBJ1-3,CAWSGQVSGNTIYF,TGTGCCTGGAGTGGACAGGTTTCTGGAAACACCATATATTTT
NA,NA,TRBV20-1,TRBJ1-2,CSASYRYNGYTF,TGCAGTGCTAGTTACAGGTATAATGGCTACACCTTC
NA,TRBD1,TRBV7-3,TRBJ1-2,CASSLTGTANYGYTF,TGTGCCAGCAGCTTAACAGGGACAGCTAACTATGGCTACACCTTC
NA,TRBD1,TRBV9,TRBJ1-2,CASSVEQGYGYTF,TGTGCCAGCAGCGTCGAACAGGGGTATGGCTACACCTTC
few,NA,TRBV7-2,TRBJ1-2,CASSLGQTNYGYTF,TGTGCCAGCAGCTTAGGACAGACCAACTATGGCTACACCTTC
once,TRBD2,TRBV4-3,TRBJ2-7,CASSQEGLDSYEQYF,TGCGCCAGCAGCCAAGAGGGACTAGACTCCTACGAGCAGTACTTC
NA,TRBD1,TRBV28,TRBJ2-5,CASRARDRAIRETQYF,TGTGCCAGCAGGGCGCGGGACAGGGCAATAAGGGAGACCCAGTACTTC
NA,NA,TRBV6-1,TRBJ2-3,CASSEMGDRGGRGTDTQYF,TGTGCCAGCAGTGAGATGGGGGATCGCGGGGGCCGGGGCACAGATACGCAGTATTTT
NA,NA,TRBV5-5,TRBJ2-5,CASSAGPQETQYF,TGTGCCAGCAGCGCGGGGCCCCAAGAGACCCAGTACTTC
NA,NA,TRBV19,TRBJ2-5,CASSIDLTGLETQYF,TGTGCCAGTAGTATAGACTTGACTGGATTGGAGACCCAGTACTTC
NA,NA,TRBV19,TRBJ1-1,CASSFRDTYTEAFF,TGTGCCAGTAGTTTCCGGGACACTTACACTGAAGCTTTCTTT
once,TRBD1,TRBV4-1,TRBJ2-1,CASSLVQGQGGDEQFF,TGCGCCAGCAGCCTAGTACAGGGACAGGGGGGAGATGAGCAGTTCTTC
few,NA,TRBV27,TRBJ1-6,CASSPESADWVSPLHF,TGTGCCAGCAGCCCAGAGTCGGCGGACTGGGTTTCACCCCTCCACTTT
NA,NA,TRBV6-2/TRBV6-3,TRBJ2-3,CASSYSRPTDTQYF,TGTGCCAGCAGTTACTCGCGTCCTACAGATACGCAGTATTTT
once,TRBD1,TRBV6-5,TRBJ2-2,CASKTGGYTGELFF,TGTGCCAGCAAGACAGGGGGCTACACCGGGGAGCTGTTTTTT
NA,TRBD2,TRBV7-3,TRBJ2-7,CASSSRTSNEQYF,TGTGCCAGCAGCTCTCGGACTAGTAACGAGCAGTACTTC
once,NA,TRBV6-5,TRBJ2-7,CASSYSRTVYEQYF,TGTGCCAGCAGTTACTCAAGGACAGTCTACGAGCAGTACTTC
NA,TRBD1,TRBV5-3,TRBJ1-6,CARSSGTAKDQYNSPLHF,TGTGCCAGAAGCTCAGGGACAGCTAAAGATCAGTATAATTCACCCCTCCACTTT
NA,NA,TRBV7-2,TRBJ2-2,CASFSNTGELFF,TGTGCCAGCTTTTCAAACACCGGGGAGCTGTTTTTT
NA,TRBD1,TRBV5-5,TRBJ2-2,CASSSRTGSGGELFF,TGTGCCAGCAGCTCTAGGACAGGGTCGGGCGGGGAGCTGTTTTTT
NA,TRBD2,TRBV6-2/TRBV6-3,TRBJ2-1,CASSYFVVAGRNEQFF,TGTGCCAGCAGTTACTTCGTCGTAGCGGGGAGGAATGAGCAGTTCTTC
NA,TRBD1,TRBV7-9,TRBJ1-2,CASRPGGSGYTF,TGTGCCAGCAGGCCAGGGGGAAGTGGCTACACCTTC
NA,TRBD1,TRBV3-1/TRBV3-2,TRBJ2-5,CASSQGDRDETQYF,TGTGCCAGCAGCCAAGGGGACAGGGATGAGACCCAGTACTTC
NA,TRBD1,TRBV29-1,TRBJ2-7,CSATSGQSYEQYF,TGCAGCGCTACCTCGGGACAGAGCTACGAGCAGTACTTC
NA,NA,TRBV7-9,TRBJ2-3,CASSSRGGSTDTQYF,TGTGCCAGCAGCTCAAGGGGGGGGAGCACAGATACGCAGTATTTT
few,TRBD1,TRBV18,TRBJ2-2,CASSPKTGEATGELFF,TGTGCCAGCTCCCCCAAGACAGGGGAGGCGACCGGGGAGCTGTTTTTT
NA,NA,TRBV28,TRBJ2-7,CASRRGQYYEQYF,TGTGCCAGCAGGCGCGGACAGTACTACGAGCAGTACTTC
NA,NA,TRBV2,TRBJ1-3,CASQLSRVASGNTIYF,TGTGCCAGCCAGTTGTCCAGGGTTGCCTCTGGAAACACCATATATTTT
NA,NA,TRBV6-5,TRBJ2-7,CASIYRDTGSEQYF,TGTGCCAGCATCTACAGGGACACGGGCAGCGAGCAGTACTTC
NA,TRBD2,TRBV11-2,TRBJ2-5,CASSARTSGGQETQYF,TGTGCCAGCAGCGCCAGGACTAGCGGGGGGCAAGAGACCCAGTACTTC
NA,NA,TRBV30,TRBJ2-1,CAWSHSNEQFF,TGTGCCTGGAGCCACTCCAATGAGCAGTTCTTC
NA,NA,TRBV4-1,TRBJ1-3,CASSLGVGNTIYF,TGCGCCAGCAGCCTCGGGGTTGGAAACACCATATATTTT
NA,NA,TRBV5-4,TRBJ1-4,CASSLDGEKLFF,TGTGCCAGCAGCTTGGACGGGGAAAAACTGTTTTTT
NA,TRBD1,TRBV6-1,TRBJ2-7,CASSAWPRDRGSEQYF,TGTGCCAGCAGTGCCTGGCCCCGGGACAGGGGGTCCGAGCAGTACTTC
NA,TRBD2,TRBV10-3,TRBJ2-5,CATLGLAEQETQYF,TGTGCCACATTGGGACTAGCCGAACAAGAGACCCAGTACTTC
NA,NA,TRBV28,TRBJ2-5,CASSRGKETQYF,TGTGCCAGCAGTCGGGGGAAAGAGACCCAGTACTTC
NA,TRBD1,TRBV7-9,TRBJ1-5,CASSVTGGSNQPQHF,TGTGCCAGCAGCGTCACAGGGGGGAGCAATCAGCCCCAGCATTTT
NA,NA,TRBV7-6,TRBJ2-3,CASSLQSPTDTQYF,TGTGCCAGCAGCCTCCAGTCTCCCACAGATACGCAGTATTTT
NA,NA,TRBV5-1,TRBJ2-2,CASSLFRTSTGELFF,TGCGCCAGCAGCTTGTTTCGGACAAGCACCGGGGAGCTGTTTTTT
few,TRBD1,TRBV5-1,TRBJ1-6,CASSLEGAISPLHF,TGCGCCAGCAGCTTGGAGGGGGCTATTTCACCCCTCCACTTT
NA,NA,TRBV5-1,TRBJ2-7,CASSLDVRQSSYEQYF,TGCGCCAGCAGCTTGGACGTCAGGCAGAGCTCCTACGAGCAGTACTTC
NA,TRBD1,TRBV4-1,TRBJ1-3,CASSHSGTGSNTIYF,TGCGCCAGCAGCCACAGCGGGACAGGCTCAAACACCATATATTTT
NA,NA,TRBV7-2,TRBJ2-5,CASSPRQQETQYF,TGTGCCAGCAGCCCACGACAGCAAGAGACCCAGTACTTC